The subject of this entry is one TCR beta chain. The J segment lost 3 bases and the V segment lost 3 bases, leaving 9 bases of the junction unmatched. The CDR3 is 16 residues long. From germline, CDR1 is MNHNS and CDR2 SASEGT. In the original processing: Samples held a median of around 100,000 TCRs, range roughly 20,000–750,000. TCRdb re-called the RACE reads with MiXCR, one entry per CDR3 protein. The V and J calls were not made by the authors but by TCRdb's processing. The sample gives approximately 320,000 distinct CDR3 sequences, about 5.4% of which show up once; roughly 8.2% is in the top ten. Time point of the sample: pre-sensitization, week 0. Treatment: therapeutic diphenylcyclopropenone sensitization with weekly scalp DPC. The data derive from a study of human T cells and chemical hapten exposure.

V usage is TRBV6-1 and J usage is TRBJ1-2, with TRBD1 identical over 8 bases. This receptor was obtained from a woman aged 18-29 years with alopecia areata. Some clones in this sample may be carry-over from other donors' samples. The source material was whole blood, sampled in connection with sensitization to the hapten diphenylcyclopropenone (DPC). The CDR3 sequence is CASSDIAGQVYYGYTF. In nucleotides, the CDR3 is TGTGCCAGCAGTGATATAGCGGGACAGGTCTACTATGGCTACACCTTC.